Listed below are T cell receptor beta chains from one sample, sequenced in a study of molecular identifiers for immune sequencing clone quantification. A single record per CDR3 protein comes from TCRdb applying MiXCR to the PCR reads. The sample carries approximately 97,000 distinct CDR3 sequences, approximately 24% recorded once. The specimen was naive CD8+ T cells from blood, with Jurkat cell RNA spiked in. Receptor source: a human donor in good health. Some libraries in this study had Jurkat cell RNA spiked in. CDR3s include the opening cysteine and the closing phenylalanine or tryptophan. The D gene is left open where the match is weak. Rows may omit the clone size; those that give it use once, few, many or a size class.

J gene | V gene | clone size | D gene | CDR3 DNA | CDR3 protein
TRBJ1-1 | TRBV7-9 | few | - | TGTGCCAGCAGCTCGCCGGGGGGGGGAGGAACTGAAGCTTTCTTT | CASSSPGGGGTEAFF
TRBJ2-7 | TRBV12-3/TRBV12-4 | - | TRBD2 | TGTGCCAGCAGTTGGACTAGTACCGAGCAGTACTTC | CASSWTSTEQYF
TRBJ2-7 | TRBV24-1 | - | - | TGTGCCACCAGTGATATAACCTACGAGCAGTACTTC | CATSDITYEQYF
TRBJ1-1 | TRBV30 | many | - | TGTGCCTGGAGTGTATTATCTCGGACTGAAGCTTTCTTT | CAWSVLSRTEAFF
TRBJ2-7 | TRBV28 | many | TRBD2 | TGTGCCAGCAGCCTGGGACTAGCGGGAACATCCTACGAGCAGTACTTC | CASSLGLAGTSYEQYF
TRBJ2-7 | TRBV27 | many | TRBD2 | TGTGCCAGCAGTTTACAAATGGCGGGAGGGCTTACGGAGCAGTACTTC | CASSLQMAGGLTEQYF
TRBJ2-1 | TRBV5-1 | few | - | TGCGCCAGCAGCTTGGGAGCGCGGGGAGAGCAGTTCTTC | CASSLGARGEQFF
TRBJ2-5 | TRBV20-1 | many | - | TGCAGTGCTAGAGATGAGCAACAAGAGACCCAGTACTTC | CSARDEQQETQYF
TRBJ2-5 | TRBV4-1 | many | - | TGCGCCAGCAGAGACATCACAGGATTTGAGACCCAGTACTTC | CASRDITGFETQYF
TRBJ2-1 | TRBV28 | many | TRBD2 | TGTGCCAGCAGTTTGGGACTAGCGGGCACCAATGAGCAGTTCTTC | CASSLGLAGTNEQFF
TRBJ1-3 | TRBV7-9 | many | TRBD1 | TGTGCCAGCAGCGGTCGGACAGGACTTGGAAACACCATATATTTT | CASSGRTGLGNTIYF
TRBJ2-1 | TRBV9 | few | - | TGTGCCAGCAGCGTTGGGACAATCTACAATGAGCAGTTCTTC | CASSVGTIYNEQFF
TRBJ1-1 | TRBV6-5 | many | TRBD1 | TGTGCCAGCAGTTACACTGGACAGGGAGGTGAAGCTTTCTTT | CASSYTGQGGEAFF
TRBJ2-5 | TRBV11-2 | - | - | TGTGCCACCACCTGGGGCAGCTCCGGGCAAGAGACCCAGTACTTC | CATTWGSSGQETQYF
TRBJ2-7 | TRBV7-6 | few | - | TGTGCCAGCAGCTCCCATGGGTCCTACGAGCAGTACTTC | CASSSHGSYEQYF
TRBJ1-5 | TRBV5-1 | - | - | TGCGCCCGCCGCTTGGGGGGGGCAAGCAATCAGCCCCAGCATTTT | CARRLGGASNQPQHF
TRBJ1-5 | TRBV19 | many | TRBD1 | TGTGCCAGTAGTCCGGGGGACAGGGGGTTAGTTCAGCCCCAGCATTTT | CASSPGDRGLVQPQHF
TRBJ1-6 | TRBV15 | many | TRBD1 | TGTGCCACCAGCAGACCGGGACAGATTAATTCACCCCTCCACTTT | CATSRPGQINSPLHF
TRBJ1-1 | TRBV6-2/TRBV6-3 | many | TRBD1 | TGTGCCAGCAGTAACTTGGACAGGCCAAACACTGAAGCTTTCTTT | CASSNLDRPNTEAFF
TRBJ1-1 | TRBV7-8 | many | - | TGTGCCAGCAGCTCACCGGGCCCTCGAGGCACTGAAGCTTTCTTT | CASSSPGPRGTEAFF
TRBJ1-4 | TRBV7-9 | - | - | TGTGCCAGCAGCCCCTTTTCTTTCGGCGCAACTAATGAAAAACTGTTTTTT | CASSPFSFGATNEKLFF
TRBJ2-2 | TRBV7-9 | few | - | TGTGCCAGCAGCTTTTTGACAGTAGGCGGGGAGCTGTTTTTT | CASSFLTVGGELFF
TRBJ2-1 | TRBV7-9 | - | TRBD1 | TGTGCCAGCAGTTACCGACAGGGGGCGAACAATGAGCAGTTCTTC | CASSYRQGANNEQFF
TRBJ2-1 | TRBV5-1 | many | TRBD2 | TGCGCCAGCAGGTTAGCGGGAGATAATGAGCAGTTCTTC | CASRLAGDNEQFF
TRBJ2-1 | TRBV20-1 | few | TRBD1 | TGCAGTGCTGACCCGGGACAGGGATCAAACAATGAGCAGTTCTTC | CSADPGQGSNNEQFF
TRBJ2-7 | TRBV29-1 | many | - | TGCAGCGTTGGAGGTAGACGGTTCTACGAGCAGTACTTC | CSVGGRRFYEQYF
TRBJ2-7 | TRBV27 | few | TRBD1 | TGTGCCAGCAGGGGGACAGGGGGTAGCTCCTACGAGCAGTACTTC | CASRGTGGSSYEQYF
TRBJ2-5 | TRBV6-5 | many | - | TGTGCCAGCAGTTACTCCGCAGGGGCGGAGACCCAGTACTTC | CASSYSAGAETQYF
TRBJ2-1 | TRBV20-1 | many | - | TGCAGTGCTAGGGGGACTGGGAATGAGCAGTTCTTC | CSARGTGNEQFF
TRBJ2-3 | TRBV3-1 | - | TRBD2 | TGTGCCAGCCGCCAAGATCGAGGACTAGCGGGGACAGATACGCAGTATTTT | CASRQDRGLAGTDTQYF
TRBJ2-1 | TRBV7-9 | few | - | TGTGCCAGCCTCCCCCCTAGCGTTGAGCAGTTCTTC | CASLPPSVEQFF
TRBJ2-7 | TRBV7-9 | many | - | TGTGCCAGCAGCTCGAGCGGGTTCTCCTACGAGCAGTACTTC | CASSSSGFSYEQYF
TRBJ2-3 | TRBV3-1 | - | - | TGTGCCAGCAGCCCAGGCTTGGGGGCTTCGATTGGTTCAGATACGCAGTATTTT | CASSPGLGASIGSDTQYF